Listed below are T cell receptor beta chains from one sample, sequenced in a study of shared clonotypes between healthy human individuals. Only in-frame clones appear in the TCRdb table, and some are missing; sequencing was by immunoSEQ multiplex PCR. Found here are more than 1,200,000 clones, just under 99% of them singletons; the top ten hold roughly 0.36%. The sequencing sample was made of naive CD4+ T cells sorted from blood. These receptors all stem from a man aged 30 to 45 in good health. CDR3s include the opening cysteine and the closing phenylalanine or tryptophan. The order of the fields is J gene, CDR3 length, D gene, clone size, V gene, CDR3 protein, CDR3 DNA. The D gene is left open where the match is weak. The size field is filled for only some rows; it gives once, few, many or a size class.

TRBJ1-1 12 - - TRBV6-1 CASSKDGTEAFF TGTGCCAGCAGCAAAGACGGGACTGAAGCTTTCTTT
TRBJ1-1 13 - - TRBV28 CASSLWGDTEAFF TGTGCCAGCAGTTTATGGGGGGACACTGAAGCTTTCTTT
TRBJ2-1 14 - - TRBV14 CASSRGTSYNEQFF TGTGCCAGCAGTAGGGGGACGTCCTACAATGAGCAGTTCTTC
TRBJ2-1 17 - once TRBV5-1 CASSLFGAGSSYNEQFF TGCGCCAGCAGCCTGTTTGGGGCAGGGAGCTCCTACAATGAGCAGTTCTTC
TRBJ2-5 15 TRBD2 - TRBV5-1 CASDSGRASGETQYF TGCGCCAGCGATAGCGGGAGGGCCTCCGGGGAGACCCAGTACTTC
TRBJ1-2 14 TRBD1 - TRBV6-1 CASSGQGEHGGYTF TGTGCCAGCAGTGGACAGGGGGAGCACGGTGGCTACACCTTC
TRBJ2-7 14 TRBD2 - TRBV10-1 CASSSGTRIYEQYF TGCGCCAGCAGCTCCGGGACTAGGATCTACGAGCAGTACTTC
TRBJ2-2 13 - - TRBV30 CAWSVMRSGELFF TGTGCCTGGAGTGTGATGCGATCCGGGGAGCTGTTTTTT
TRBJ1-5 14 TRBD1 once TRBV25-1 CASSEGTGRGPQHF TGTGCCAGCAGTGAAGGGACAGGGCGGGGGCCCCAGCATTTT
TRBJ2-3 14 - - TRBV28 CASSDDGYTDTQYF TGTGCCAGCAGTGACGATGGGTACACAGATACGCAGTATTTT
TRBJ2-7 18 TRBD2 - TRBV11-2 CASSLTGLTSGRNYEQYF TGTGCCAGCAGCTTAACAGGGCTGACTAGCGGGCGAAACTACGAGCAGTACTTC
TRBJ1-1 14 - - TRBV29-1 CTSHMRGLNTEAFF TGCACCTCCCACATGAGGGGGTTGAACACTGAAGCTTTCTTT
TRBJ2-1 13 - - TRBV5-1 CASSSSSYNEQFF TGCGCCAGCAGCAGTAGTTCCTACAATGAGCAGTTCTTC
TRBJ1-5 13 - - TRBV6-5 CASSWRENQPQHF TGTGCCAGCAGTTGGAGGGAGAATCAGCCCCAGCATTTT
TRBJ1-2 15 - - TRBV13 CASSLVLRSVGGYTF TGTGCCAGCAGCTTAGTACTCAGGTCGGTAGGCGGCTACACCTTC
TRBJ1-1 14 - once TRBV9 CASSVGGAPTEAFF TGTGCCAGCAGCGTAGGGGGGGCCCCTACTGAAGCTTTCTTT